This paragraph reports one TCR beta chain. This sample was included in a study of blood T cell repertoires in COVID-19. About the study: COVID-19 samples collected from the United States, Italy and Spain covered acute and convalescent phases. Nucleic acid was either cDNA or gDNA, and it came from T cells, B-cell-depleted T cells, or PBMCs.

V lost 3 bases to trimming and J lost 0 bases, with 9 bases between them. Per germline, CDR1 KGHSH and CDR2 LQKENI. This CDR3 comprises 14 residues. TCRdb's table, derived via immunoSEQ multiplex PCR, lists solely in-frame clones and lacks some. In the table there are over 55,000 clones, about 87% of which are singletons. Sequencing was done on a sample of peripheral blood. This TCR derives from a man in his fifties with active COVID-19. The chain combines TRBV18 with TRBJ2-7; D remains unclear. The CDR3 loop is CASSPAGSSYEQYF. As DNA, the CDR3 is TGTGCCAGCTCACCCGCAGGTTCCTCCTACGAGCAGTACTTC. Using reference TRBV18 and TRBJ2-7 for the parts outside the CDR3, the full variable domain is NAGVMQNPRHLVRRRGQEARLRCSPMKGHSHVYWYRQLPEEGLKFMVYLQKENIIDESGMPKERFSAEFPKEGPSILRIQQVVRGDSAAYFCASSPAGSSYEQYFGPGTRLTVT.